The 16 T cell receptor beta chains below come from one sample, sequenced in a study of tumor and adjacent non-tumor tissue in lung cancer. A modified ARM-PCR protocol with three rounds of nested PCR amplified TCRbeta. TCRdb ran MiXCR on the multiplex PCR reads and lists one entry per CDR3 protein. The sample lists under 250,000 distinct CDR3 sequences, less than 80% occurring once. This sample's RNA came from whole unsorted tissue. The sequenced material came from lung tumor tissue. These receptors were collected from a man between 60 and 75 years old with non-small cell lung cancer.

To note about this clonotype: This may come from a read error, since a much larger clone is one base off. The CDR3 spells CARRAEDNEKLFF. In DNA form, the CDR3 reads TGCGCCCGCAGAGCTGAGGATAATGAAAAACTGTTTTTT. The V and J genes are TRBV4-1 and TRBJ1-4; D ambiguous. Germline V gene lookup returns CDR1 MGHRA and CDR2 YSYEKL. CDR3 length: 13 residues.

This clonotype was counted a single time. A much larger clone lies one base from this, so it may be a read error. V usage is TRBV20-1 and J usage is TRBJ2-1; TRBD2 matches at 9 bases. CDR1 is DFQATT and CDR2 is SNEGSKA in the germline V gene (reference sequence). The CDR3 is made up of 14 amino acids. The CDR3 DNA follows: TGCAGTGCTAGAGGACTAGCGGATTACAATGTGCAGTTCTTC. It yields the protein CSARGLADYNVQFF.

J is TRBJ2-1 and V is TRBV12-5, with 8 bases identical to TRBD2. The CDR3 is 23 residues long. V dropped 11 bases and J dropped 0; count of bases not matched to a gene: 33. Germline V gene data show CDR1 as LGHNT and CDR2 as FRNRAP. CDR3 sequence (DNA): TGTGCTTGTGCTTTGCCCTCAGGACTAGCAGGGGACGCCCGGCCAAGCTCCTACAATGAGCAGTTCTTC. Its translation: CACALPSGLAGDARPSSYNEQFF.

This clonotype came up many times. V and J are TRBV6-5 and TRBJ2-7; TRBD2 matches at 10 bases. The CDR3 runs to 13 residues. V shed 4 bases and J 6 bases; nucleotides not matched to a gene: 3. Germline CDR1 is MNHEY and CDR2 is SVGAGI. CDR3 protein: CASSSRTSGEQYF. The CDR3 DNA sequence: TGTGCCAGCAGTTCCCGGACTAGCGGCGAGCAGTACTTC.

Concerning this clonotype itself: At one of its ends the junction is not consistent with the germline gene, which may arise from a read error. CDR3 region: CTAPPAGACRYNEQFF. CDR3 sequence (DNA): TGCACTGCTCCGCCAGCGGGCGCCTGTCGATACAATGAGCAGTTCTTC. The chain links TRBV20-1 to TRBJ2-1; maybe TRBD2 (6 bases). From germline, CDR1 is DFQATT and CDR2 SNEGSKA (reference sequence). The CDR3 totals 16 residues.

In its sample, this clonotype was seen a few times. It may be a read error: a sequence one base away is much more abundant. The chain couples TRBV20-1 to TRBJ1-2, with D unclear. Trimming removed 3 bases at V and 8 bases at J, with 13 bases between. From germline, CDR1 is DFQATT and CDR2 SNEGSKA (reference sequence). CDR3 length: 12 residues. The DNA of the CDR3 is TGCAGTGCTAGCGGCCGGAACGAGGGCTACACCTTC. This sequence encodes CSASGRNEGYTF.

On this clonotype itself: The junction shows a germline mismatch at one end, possibly a read error. V is TRBV20-1 and J is TRBJ2-1; TRBD2 aligns across 8 bases. The CDR3 loop spans 16 amino acids. Germline assignment: CDR1 DFQATT and CDR2 SNEGSKA (reference sequence). The CDR3 coding sequence is TGCAGTGCTAGCGACGGGAGGGCTCAGGGGTACAATGGGCAGTTCTTC. As protein: CSASDGRAQGYNGQFF.

To note about this clonotype: With a much larger clone just one base away, this may be a read error. The chain joins TRBV20-1 to TRBJ2-3, with D possibly TRBD2 on 6 matching bases. The CDR3 runs 14 residues. V was trimmed by 8 bases and J by 3 bases, leaving 18 bases between them. The germline V gene encodes CDR1 DFQATT and CDR2 SNEGSKA (reference sequence). CDR3 protein: CSPKTSLATDTQYF. The DNA for the CDR3 is TGCAGTCCTAAAACTAGCCTGGCTACAGATACGCAGTATTTT.

This chain connects TRBV20-1 to TRBJ2-7; 9 bases map to TRBD2. Germline V gene lookup returns CDR1 DFQATT and CDR2 SNEGSKA (reference sequence). The CDR3 consists of 18 residues. Trimming took 6 bases from V and 1 from J; bases not matched to a gene: 19. The CDR3 sequence: CSACDGGRGGKTSYEQYF. The CDR3, as DNA: TGCAGTGCCTGCGATGGGGGGCGGGGGGGAAAGACATCCTACGAGCAGTACTTC.

For this clonotype: The junction shows a germline mismatch at one end, possibly a read error. This chain uses TRBV20-1 with TRBJ2-3, with D possibly being TRBD2 (6 bases). Germline lookup yields CDR1 DFQATT and CDR2 SNEGSKA (reference sequence). CDR3 size: 14 residues. CDR3 residues: CSVWPGLSIDTQCF. CDR3 nucleotides: TGCAGTGTCTGGCCGGGACTTTCCATAGATACGCAGTGTTTT.

On this clonotype: Given a much more abundant clone one base away, this may be a read error. This chain joins TRBV29-1 and TRBJ2-1; D is ambiguous. CDR1 and CDR2 from the germline V gene are SQVTM and ANQGSEA. This CDR3 has 13 amino acids. V gave up 5 bases and J gave up 8 bases, with 16 bases separating them. In nucleotides, the CDR3 is TGCAGCGTTTCGGAACAGCGACGGGATGAGCAGTTCTTC. Its protein is CSVSEQRRDEQFF.

In regard to this clonotype: Compared with germline, one end of the junction differs, possibly owing to a read error. The chain combines TRBV12-3 or TRBV12-4 with TRBJ2-3, with 9 bases matching TRBD2. CDR3 size: 16 residues. The CDR3 DNA reads as TGTGCCAGCAGCTACTTATCGGGGACTAGCACGGATACGCAATATTTT. It codes for CASSYLSGTSTDTQYF.

As for this clonotype: The junction departs from the called germline gene at one end, perhaps through a read error. The chain has TRBV6-2 or TRBV6-3 and TRBJ2-1; 7 bases agree with TRBD2. Germline V gene data show CDR1 as MNHEY and CDR2 as SVGEGT. The CDR3 contains 15 residues. In DNA form, the CDR3 reads TGTGTCAGCAGTTACCTAGCGGAGTCCTACAATGAGCAGTTCTTC. It translates to CVSSYLAESYNEQFF.

The genes are TRBV11-2 and TRBJ2-3; D unresolved. Trimming removed 5 bases at V and 2 bases at J, with 8 bases between. The CDR3 contains 13 residues. Germline V lookup: CDR1 SGHAT, CDR2 FQNNGV. DNA of the CDR3: TGTGCCAGCAGCGCCGGGTCCACAGATACGCAGTATTTT. Protein product: CASSAGSTDTQYF.

This chain joins TRBV11-2 and TRBJ2-1; maybe TRBD2 (6 bases). The length of the CDR3 is 15 residues. Trimming cost V 1 base and J 4 bases, with 11 bases left between them. Germline V CDR1 and CDR2: SGHAT, FQNNGV. The CDR3 spells CASSLALRDYNEQFF. DNA for the CDR3: TGTGCCAGCAGCTTAGCCCTGCGGGATTACAATGAGCAGTTCTTC.

The rearrangement links TRBV28 to TRBJ1-5; perhaps TRBD1 as D (5 bases). Between the trimmed V and J ends, which lost 2 bases and 3 bases, there was a span of 14 bases. CDR3 size: 16 residues. Germline loops: CDR1 MDHEN, CDR2 SYDVKM. CDR3 sequence (DNA): TGTGCCAGCAGTTTAAGGGCAGGGCAGGACAATCAGCCCCAGCATTTT. This gives the protein CASSLRAGQDNQPQHF.